Below are 15 T cell receptor beta chains sequenced from a single sample in a study of T cell repertoires in cytomegalovirus infection. Their recognized antigens are unknown. From the reads, TCRdb called clonotypes with MiXCR, one entry per CDR3 protein. Of some 500,000 distinct CDR3 sequences in the sample, about 33% were seen once. This specimen consisted of cultured PBMCs, obtained from culture after CMV antigen stimulation. These receptors all come from a human donor in good health (CMV status not recorded). Some clones in this sample may be carry-over from other donors' samples.

The V and J genes are TRBV14 and TRBJ2-7, with D perhaps assigned TRBD1 or TRBD2 (5 bases each). The CDR3 sequence is 14 residues long. Trimming cost V 4 bases and J 4 bases, with 14 bases left between them. Germline V gene sequence: CDR1 SGHDN, CDR2 FVKESK. For the CDR3, the DNA is TGTGCCAGCAGCCCCCGCCGGGGACCATACGAGCAGTACTTC. The encoded protein is CASSPRRGPYEQYF. The variable domain in full, with the rest retrieved from reference TRBV14 and TRBJ2-7, is EAGVTQFPSHSVIEKGQTVTLRCDPISGHDNLYWYRRVMGKEIKFLLHFVKESKQDESGMPNNRFLAERTGGTYSTLKVQPAELEDSGVYFCASSPRRGPYEQYFGPGTRLTVT.

This clonotype has a count of ten or more. This chain uses TRBV7-2 with TRBJ2-7, with D possibly TRBD1 on 6 matching bases. V dropped 5 bases and J dropped 2 bases, with 13 bases sitting between them. There are 14 residues in the CDR3. Per germline, CDR1 SGHTA and CDR2 FQGNSA. Here the CDR3 DNA reads TGTGCCAGCAGCACGTGGGACACAACCTACGAGCAGTACTTC. This sequence encodes CASSTWDTTYEQYF. The variable domain in full, completed from reference TRBV7-2 and TRBJ2-7, reads GAGVSQSPSNKVTEKGKDVELRCDPISGHTALYWYRQSLGQGLEFLIYFQGNSAPDKSGLPSDRFSAERTGGSVSTLTIQRTQQEDSAVYLCASSTWDTTYEQYFGPGTRLTVT.

This clonotype was seen at least ten times. V is TRBV20-1 and J is TRBJ2-5; D uncertain. CDR1 is DFQATT and CDR2 is SNEGSKA in the germline V gene (reference sequence). There are 11 residues in the CDR3. Trimming removed 1 base at V and 7 bases at J, with 7 bases between. This chain's CDR3 is CSARGSATQYF. The CDR3 DNA reads as TGCAGTGCTAGAGGGTCGGCGACCCAGTACTTC.

This clonotype was picked up many times. This chain's CDR3 is CASSLLAGVYNEQFF. The CDR3 coding sequence is TGTGCCAGCAGCCTCCTAGCGGGAGTCTACAATGAGCAGTTCTTC. V and J are TRBV11-1 and TRBJ2-1, with TRBD2 identical over 10 bases. Germline-derived CDR1 and CDR2 are SGHAT and FQDESV (reference sequence). V dropped 5 bases and J dropped 3; count of bases not matched to a gene: 4. The CDR3 sequence is 15 residues long.

A few counts support this clonotype. The chain joins TRBV6-1 to TRBJ2-6, with D perhaps TRBD1 (5 bases). This CDR3 has 18 amino acids. The germline V and J ends were trimmed by 5 bases and 4 bases, with 21 bases remaining between them. The germline CDR1 and CDR2 sequences are MNHNS and SASEGT. The CDR3 nucleotides are TGTGCCAGCAGTCTTCCCCTTCTGGCAGGGCCCGGGGCCAACGTCCTGACTTTC. It encodes CASSLPLLAGPGANVLTF.

This clonotype was recorded a few times. CDR3 nucleotides: TGTGCCAGCAGCTCCTCCCTGAGCGGGACAGTCATCTACGAGCAGTACTTC. Its protein is CASSSSLSGTVIYEQYF. The chain recombines TRBV7-2 with TRBJ2-7; tentatively, D is TRBD1 or TRBD2 (7 bases each). V lost 4 bases, J lost 3 bases, and 22 bases lay in between. This CDR3 comprises 17 residues. The V gene's germline CDR1 is SGHTA and CDR2 FQGNSA.

V usage is TRBV7-6 and J usage is TRBJ2-5; 13 nucleotides match TRBD2. CDR3 length: 15 amino acids. Per the germline V gene, CDR1 is SGHVS and CDR2 is FNYEAQ. V was clipped by 8 bases and J by 0 bases; unmatched bases: 3. The CDR3 coding sequence is TGTGCCAGCCGGGGGACTAGCGGGAACCAAGAGACCCAGTACTTC. This encodes CASRGTSGNQETQYF. Full variable domain (outside the CDR3, taken from reference TRBV7-6 and TRBJ2-5): GAGVSQSPRYKVTKRGQDVALRCDPISGHVSLYWYRQALGQGPEFLTYFNYEAQQDKSGLPNDRFSAERPEGSISTLTIQRTEQRDSAMYRCASRGTSGNQETQYFGPGTRLLVL.

The rearrangement links TRBV6-1 to TRBJ2-7, with D possibly matching TRBD1 (6 bases). The CDR3 is 13 amino acids. Between the trimmed V and J ends, which lost 3 bases and 6 bases, there was a span of 12 bases. Germline loops: CDR1 MNHNS, CDR2 SASEGT. The CDR3 sequence: CASSDQGLSEQYF. As DNA, the CDR3 is TGTGCCAGCAGTGACCAGGGGCTGAGCGAGCAGTACTTC.

V usage is TRBV7-2 and J usage is TRBJ2-5; D gene unclear. V lost 1 base, J lost 2 bases, and 14 bases lay in between. Germline loops: CDR1 SGHTA, CDR2 FQGNSA. The CDR3 totals 16 residues. The CDR3 is CASSLVGQNRQETQYF. CDR3 nucleotide sequence: TGTGCCAGCAGCTTAGTCGGTCAGAACAGACAAGAGACCCAGTACTTC.

The rearrangement links TRBV5-1 to TRBJ2-5; D unresolved. Per the germline V gene, CDR1 is SGHRS and CDR2 is YFSETQ. This CDR3 comprises 15 residues. V shed 4 bases and J shed 2 bases, with 15 bases lying between them. The CDR3 coding sequence is TGCGCCAGCAGCAAAACCCCCGGATCACAAGAGACCCAGTACTTC. Residues: CASSKTPGSQETQYF.

This sequence joins TRBV5-5 and TRBJ2-5; 8 bases are a match to TRBD1. This CDR3 has 14 amino acids. Germline CDR1 and CDR2: SGHKS and YYEKEE (reference sequence). Trimming at V came to 3 bases and at J to 5 bases, leaving 6 bases not matched to a gene. For the CDR3, the DNA is TGTGCCAGCAGCTCTTCGACAGGGGATGAGACCCAGTACTTC. Its protein product is CASSSSTGDETQYF.

This clonotype appeared a few times. The chain couples TRBV7-8 to TRBJ2-1; TRBD2 aligns across 8 bases. CDR1 is SGHVS, CDR2 FQNEAQ, per germline. Trimming removed 5 bases from V and 3 bases from J; junction bases left unmatched: 9. CDR3 length: 16 residues. Here the CDR3 reads CASSPTRLAYYNEQFF. CDR3 bases: TGTGCCAGCAGCCCGACCCGACTAGCGTACTACAATGAGCAGTTCTTC.

This clonotype has a handful of counts. This sequence joins TRBV5-6 and TRBJ2-4, with D possibly being TRBD1 (6 bases). Trimming pared 4 bases from V and 11 bases from J, leaving 22 bases between. CDR3 length equals 15 residues. Per the germline V gene, CDR1 is SGHDT and CDR2 is YYEEEE. For the CDR3, the DNA is TGTGCCAGCAGCGCGTACCGGGACACGCCATTGTTTCAGTACTTC. This gives the protein CASSAYRDTPLFQYF.

This clonotype has a handful of counts. The chain is built from TRBV7-2 and TRBJ1-5; 10 positions match TRBD1. With 3 bases clipped from V and 5 bases from J, the junction kept 4 bases outside the gene matches. The CDR3 runs 15 residues. The germline gives CDR1 SGHTA, CDR2 FQGNSA. CDR3 nucleotides: TGTGCCAGCAGCTTGGACAGGGGGTCCCATCAGCCCCAGCATTTT. This sequence encodes CASSLDRGSHQPQHF. Complete variable domain (other parts from reference TRBV7-2 and TRBJ1-5): GAGVSQSPSNKVTEKGKDVELRCDPISGHTALYWYRQSLGQGLEFLIYFQGNSAPDKSGLPSDRFSAERTGGSVSTLTIQRTQQEDSAVYLCASSLDRGSHQPQHFGDGTRLSIL.

This clonotype has only a few counts. The chain combines TRBV19 with TRBJ2-5; D call uncertain. The CDR3 is made up of 12 amino acids. Germline V gene data show CDR1 as LNHDA and CDR2 as SQIVND (reference sequence). V lost 4 bases, J lost 7 bases, and 10 bases lay in between. The CDR3 nucleotides are TGTGCCAGTAGTACAAGCATCGGGACCCAGTACTTC. Translated: CASSTSIGTQYF.